A single T cell receptor (beta chain) is shown here with its context. Germline values: CDR1 DFQATT, CDR2 SNEGSKA (reference sequence). The CDR3 has 17 amino acids. V was cut by 0 bases and J by 0 bases, with 15 bases left in between. Treg sorting used a CD4+CD25+CD127-/low gate. TCRdb reprocessed the 5' RACE reads with MiXCR, giving one entry per CDR3 protein. The sample yields more than 9,500 distinct CDR3 sequences, roughly half seen once. The receptor was isolated from a female donor with breast cancer. Source material: tumor-infiltrating Tregs sorted from the breast tumor. The chain employs TRBV20-1 and TRBJ1-3, with D possibly matching TRBD1 (5 bases). The CDR3 region is CSARDPRQGNSGNTIYF. The CDR3 DNA follows: TGCAGTGCTAGAGATCCGCGGCAGGGAAACTCTGGAAACACCATATATTTT.